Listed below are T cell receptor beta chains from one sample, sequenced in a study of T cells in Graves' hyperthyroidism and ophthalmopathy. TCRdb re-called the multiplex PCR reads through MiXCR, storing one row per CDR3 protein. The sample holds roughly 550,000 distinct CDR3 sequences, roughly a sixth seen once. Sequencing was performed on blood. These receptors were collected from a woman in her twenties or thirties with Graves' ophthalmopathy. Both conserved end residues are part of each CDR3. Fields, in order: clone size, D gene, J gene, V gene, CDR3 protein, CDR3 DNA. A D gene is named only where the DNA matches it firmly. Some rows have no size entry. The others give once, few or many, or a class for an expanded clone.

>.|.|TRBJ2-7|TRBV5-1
CASSLASGGKYLYEQYF
TGCGCCAGCAGCTTGGCCTCCGGCGGGAAATACCTCTACGAGCAGTACTTC
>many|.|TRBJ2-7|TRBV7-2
CASSLVSLAYEQYF
TGTGCCAGCAGCTTAGTATCCCTAGCCTACGAGCAGTACTTC
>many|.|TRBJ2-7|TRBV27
CASSYTSSAYEQYF
TGTGCCAGCAGTTACACTAGTTCCGCCTACGAGCAGTACTTC
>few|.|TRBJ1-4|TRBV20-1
CSAIGGGTNEKLFF
TGCAGTGCTATAGGAGGGGGTACCAATGAAAAACTGTTTTTT
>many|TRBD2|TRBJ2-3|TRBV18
CASSPKRRLAGGDADTQYF
TGTGCCAGCTCACCCAAACGTCGGCTAGCGGGAGGAGACGCAGATACGCAGTATTTT
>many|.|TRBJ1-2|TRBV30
CAWSRGSDGYTF
TGTGCCTGGAGTCGTGGGTCCGATGGCTACACCTTC
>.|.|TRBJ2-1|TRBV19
CVSSMWGSDDEQFF
TGTGTCAGTAGTATGTGGGGTTCAGACGATGAGCAGTTCTTC
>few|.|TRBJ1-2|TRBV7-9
CASSFTQGYGYTF
TGTGCCAGCAGCTTCACCCAGGGGTACGGCTACACCTTC
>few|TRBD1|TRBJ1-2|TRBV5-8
CASSRLWDRVANYGYTF
TGTGCCAGCAGCCGGTTGTGGGACAGGGTGGCCAACTATGGCTACACCTTC
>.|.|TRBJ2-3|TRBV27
CASSPGGPDTQYF
TGTGCCAGCAGTCCAGGGGGGCCAGATACGCAGTATTTT
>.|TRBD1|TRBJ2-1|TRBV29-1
CSVENRDSSYNEQFF
TGCAGCGTTGAAAACCGGGACAGTTCCTACAATGAGCAGTTCTTC
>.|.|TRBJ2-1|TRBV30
CAWSQRHINEQFF
TGTGCCTGGAGCCAACGCCACATCAATGAGCAGTTCTTC
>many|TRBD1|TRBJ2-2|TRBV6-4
CASSPTGGGTGELFF
TGTGCCAGCAGCCCCACAGGGGGTGGCACCGGGGAGCTGTTTTTT
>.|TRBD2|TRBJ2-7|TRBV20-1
CSAPPRASGSVAYEQYF
TGCAGTGCCCCTCCCCGGGCTAGCGGGAGTGTGGCCTACGAGCAGTACTTC
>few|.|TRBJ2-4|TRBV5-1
CASSLGGGVAKNIQYF
TGCGCCAGCAGCTTGGGTGGCGGGGTAGCCAAAAACATTCAGTACTTC
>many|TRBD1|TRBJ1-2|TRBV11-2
CASSSQGAEEGNGYTF
TGTGCCAGCAGCTCTCAGGGGGCGGAGGAGGGGAATGGCTACACCTTC
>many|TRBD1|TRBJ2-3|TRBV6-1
CASSTGTGVSTDTQYF
TGTGCCAGCAGTACCGGGACAGGGGTCAGCACAGATACGCAGTATTTT
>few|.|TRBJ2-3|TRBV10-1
CASSLDPGDTQYF
TGCGCCAGCAGTCTCGACCCCGGGGATACGCAGTATTTT
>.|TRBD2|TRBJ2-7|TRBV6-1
CASRLSGLAGDEQYF
TGTGCCAGCAGATTATCGGGACTAGCGGGAGACGAGCAGTACTTC
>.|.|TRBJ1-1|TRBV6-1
CASSEIRQQHTEAFF
TGTGCCAGCAGTGAAATAAGACAGCAGCACACTGAAGCTTTCTTT
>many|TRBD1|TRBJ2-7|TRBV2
CASSRDRAYEQYF
TGTGCCAGCAGTCGGGACAGGGCCTACGAGCAGTACTTC
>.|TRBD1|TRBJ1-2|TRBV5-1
CASSFVGTVNYGYTF
TGCGCCAGCAGCTTTGTGGGGACAGTCAACTATGGCTACACCTTC
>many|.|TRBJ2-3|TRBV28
CASIGGGTDTQYF
TGTGCCAGCATAGGCGGAGGAACAGATACGCAGTATTTT
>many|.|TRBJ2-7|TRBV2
CASSKTLSYEQYF
TGTGCCAGCAGTAAAACTCTTTCCTACGAGCAGTACTTC
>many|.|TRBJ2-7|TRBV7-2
CASSAGADRGEQYF
TGTGCCAGCAGCGCAGGGGCCGACCGAGGCGAGCAGTACTTC
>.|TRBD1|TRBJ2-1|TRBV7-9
CASSYPGTGFRRAPLYNEQFF
TGTGCCAGCAGCTACCCCGGGACAGGCTTCCGACGAGCGCCCCTCTACAATGAGCAGTTCTTC
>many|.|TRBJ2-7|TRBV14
CASSQADGTEQYF
TGTGCCAGCAGCCAAGCCGACGGAACCGAGCAGTACTTC
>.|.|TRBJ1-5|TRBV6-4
CASSRTMGDQPQHF
TGTGCCAGCAGTCGGACAATGGGCGATCAGCCCCAGCATTTT
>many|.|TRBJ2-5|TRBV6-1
CASSYDYPETQYF
TGTGCCAGCAGTTATGACTACCCAGAGACCCAGTACTTC
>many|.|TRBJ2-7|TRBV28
CASSVAGLEQYF
TGTGCCAGCAGCGTGGCAGGGCTCGAGCAGTACTTC
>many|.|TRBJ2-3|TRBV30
CAWSHSTDTQYF
TGTGCCTGGAGTCACTCTACAGATACGCAGTATTTT
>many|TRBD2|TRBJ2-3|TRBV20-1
CSARRGPSGADTQYF
TGCAGTGCTAGAAGGGGCCCTAGCGGGGCAGATACGCAGTATTTT
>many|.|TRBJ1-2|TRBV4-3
CASSQGTGTNYGYTF
TGCGCCAGCAGCCAAGGCACAGGGACTAACTATGGCTACACCTTC
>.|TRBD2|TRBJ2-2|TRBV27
CASSLLAGGDTGELFF
TGTGCCAGCAGTTTATTGGCGGGAGGAGACACCGGGGAGCTGTTTTTT
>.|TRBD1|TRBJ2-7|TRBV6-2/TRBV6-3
CASTTGTATYEQYF
TGTGCCAGCACCACCGGGACAGCCACCTACGAGCAGTACTTC
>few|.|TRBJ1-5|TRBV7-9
CASSFGGYSNQPQHF
TGTGCCAGCAGCTTCGGGGGGTATAGCAATCAGCCCCAGCATTTT
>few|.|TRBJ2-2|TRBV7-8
CASISGQSTGELFF
TGTGCCAGCATTTCAGGACAGAGCACCGGGGAGCTGTTTTTT